A selection of T cell receptor beta chains follows, all from one sample in a study of beta chain features in type 1 diabetes. Profiled with immunoSEQ multiplex PCR; TCRdb holds only in-frame clones, not every one. The table has around 170,000 clones, about 10% seen once. The specimen was central memory CD4+ T cells from blood. These receptors originate from a woman in her 30s with type 1 diabetes. The CDR3 runs from the conserved cysteine through the conserved F or W. Rows give clone size only sometimes, using once, few, many, or a class for an expanded clone.

CASSPLRDYSVEQYF	15	TRBJ2-7	NA	TRBV18
CASSQALASLTYEQYF	16	TRBJ2-7	NA	TRBV4-2
CASSKTRQASNEKLFF	16	TRBJ1-4	NA	TRBV7-8
CSVVEQPNTEAFF	13	TRBJ1-1	few	TRBV29-1
CATKDSNYNEQFF	13	TRBJ2-1	NA	TRBV10-3
CASSARAGPYNEQFF	15	TRBJ2-1	NA	TRBV9
CATRDRVMTEAFF	13	TRBJ1-1	NA	TRBV19
CSVLGLVQETQYF	13	TRBJ2-5	few	TRBV29-1
CSVGDRGSETQYF	13	TRBJ2-5	few	TRBV29-1
CASMFTSNQPQHF	13	TRBJ1-5	few	TRBV2
CASSQWEGNYGYTF	14	TRBJ1-2	many	TRBV16
CASSLVWQNTEAFF	14	TRBJ1-1	NA	TRBV7-2
CASSLFRIEGEGYTF	15	TRBJ1-2	few	TRBV7-8
CASSSPSRGRDGYTF	15	TRBJ1-2	NA	TRBV27
CASSQDFPGNNGYTF	15	TRBJ1-2	few	TRBV14
CASSDGASYGYTF	13	TRBJ1-2	NA	TRBV25-1
CASSLGWANYGYTF	14	TRBJ1-2	few	TRBV11-2
CASGDRAYNEQFF	13	TRBJ2-1	NA	TRBV6-5
CASSYLRGSYEQYF	14	TRBJ2-7	NA	TRBV6-6
CASSYSTAGVQYF	13	TRBJ2-5	NA	TRBV6-6
CASSLLSGDQPQHF	14	TRBJ1-5	NA	TRBV28
CASSIDSYNEQFF	13	TRBJ2-1	NA	TRBV27
CSAYNTGELFF	11	TRBJ2-2	few	TRBV29-1
CASRSISGRAGDTQYF	16	TRBJ2-3	few	TRBV27
CASSLVALGANEQYF	15	TRBJ2-7	few	TRBV5-1
CASSPGHANEQFF	13	TRBJ2-1	few	TRBV18
CASSVRDLVSSGANVLTF	18	TRBJ2-6	NA	TRBV2
CASRGLASNTGELFF	15	TRBJ2-2	NA	TRBV19
CASSFKPAENTQYF	14	TRBJ2-3	NA	TRBV28
CASSSGTGSNQPQHF	15	TRBJ1-5	NA	TRBV19
CASSQAVDQGFTF	13	TRBJ1-2	few	TRBV14
CATSRDTGGRETQYF	15	TRBJ2-5	few	TRBV15
CASRGPGAGTEAFF	14	TRBJ1-1	NA	TRBV2
CASSFSGRTNTQYF	14	TRBJ2-3	NA	TRBV7-3
CASSLGTGKETQYF	14	TRBJ2-5	few	TRBV5-1
CASSYQNTGELFF	13	TRBJ2-2	few	TRBV7-3
CAWSVQAASYEQYF	14	TRBJ2-7	NA	TRBV30
CASSEGVGARTNTEAFF	17	TRBJ1-1	NA	TRBV7-9
CASRTRTGPSSYEQYF	16	TRBJ2-7	NA	TRBV7-2
CASKVQGGEKLFF	13	TRBJ1-4	few	TRBV6-6